The present entry profiles one TCR beta chain with its context. Clinical history as reported by participants underpinned cohort assignment. The study counted Cohort 3 donors as recovered given two negative PCRs, clearance, or symptom resolution. These data belong to a study of blood T cell repertoires in COVID-19. Study at large: The cDNA or gDNA used as material had been derived from T cells, B-cell-depleted T cells, or PBMCs.

There are 15 residues in the CDR3. Germline CDR1 SGHDT, CDR2 YYEEEE. With 4 bases clipped from V and 5 bases from J, the junction kept 8 bases outside the gene matches. Sequenced by immunoSEQ multiplex PCR; TCRdb stores in-frame clones only, minus some. Counted here are about 270,000 clones, 85% to 90% occurring once; the ten biggest clones make up 2.4%. This sequence was found in a woman in her late teens or twenties who had recovered from COVID-19. Sequencing input: PBMCs or T cells enriched from blood (not recorded which). The gene calls are TRBV5-6 and TRBJ2-3; TRBD1 matches at 9 bases. The CDR3 spells CASSPEDRGIDTQYF. The CDR3 nucleotides read TGTGCCAGCAGCCCTGAGGACAGGGGAATAGATACGCAGTATTTT.